The sequence of this TCR beta chain was determined in a study of T cells in Graves' hyperthyroidism and ophthalmopathy. Each 10 ml fresh peripheral blood draw supplied the PBMCs. The sample holds many counts of this clonotype. The source material, RNA transcripts, was used to amplify TCR beta CDR3 regions. The study used the HTBI primer set for a first-round RT-PCR of the TCR CDR3. TCRdb fed the multiplex PCR reads into MiXCR, producing one record per CDR3 protein. The table includes roughly 740,000 distinct CDR3 sequences, approximately 16% detected once. Sequenced input: blood. The sequence came from a young man with Graves' hyperthyroidism.

The DNA for the CDR3 is TGTGCCAGCACTCTTGACAGAAGCACAGATACGCAGTATTTT. Its translation: CASTLDRSTDTQYF. This chain connects TRBV12-3 or TRBV12-4 to TRBJ2-3; D might be TRBD1 (5 bases). V was trimmed by 7 bases and J by 0 bases, leaving 11 bases between them. This CDR3 comprises 14 residues.